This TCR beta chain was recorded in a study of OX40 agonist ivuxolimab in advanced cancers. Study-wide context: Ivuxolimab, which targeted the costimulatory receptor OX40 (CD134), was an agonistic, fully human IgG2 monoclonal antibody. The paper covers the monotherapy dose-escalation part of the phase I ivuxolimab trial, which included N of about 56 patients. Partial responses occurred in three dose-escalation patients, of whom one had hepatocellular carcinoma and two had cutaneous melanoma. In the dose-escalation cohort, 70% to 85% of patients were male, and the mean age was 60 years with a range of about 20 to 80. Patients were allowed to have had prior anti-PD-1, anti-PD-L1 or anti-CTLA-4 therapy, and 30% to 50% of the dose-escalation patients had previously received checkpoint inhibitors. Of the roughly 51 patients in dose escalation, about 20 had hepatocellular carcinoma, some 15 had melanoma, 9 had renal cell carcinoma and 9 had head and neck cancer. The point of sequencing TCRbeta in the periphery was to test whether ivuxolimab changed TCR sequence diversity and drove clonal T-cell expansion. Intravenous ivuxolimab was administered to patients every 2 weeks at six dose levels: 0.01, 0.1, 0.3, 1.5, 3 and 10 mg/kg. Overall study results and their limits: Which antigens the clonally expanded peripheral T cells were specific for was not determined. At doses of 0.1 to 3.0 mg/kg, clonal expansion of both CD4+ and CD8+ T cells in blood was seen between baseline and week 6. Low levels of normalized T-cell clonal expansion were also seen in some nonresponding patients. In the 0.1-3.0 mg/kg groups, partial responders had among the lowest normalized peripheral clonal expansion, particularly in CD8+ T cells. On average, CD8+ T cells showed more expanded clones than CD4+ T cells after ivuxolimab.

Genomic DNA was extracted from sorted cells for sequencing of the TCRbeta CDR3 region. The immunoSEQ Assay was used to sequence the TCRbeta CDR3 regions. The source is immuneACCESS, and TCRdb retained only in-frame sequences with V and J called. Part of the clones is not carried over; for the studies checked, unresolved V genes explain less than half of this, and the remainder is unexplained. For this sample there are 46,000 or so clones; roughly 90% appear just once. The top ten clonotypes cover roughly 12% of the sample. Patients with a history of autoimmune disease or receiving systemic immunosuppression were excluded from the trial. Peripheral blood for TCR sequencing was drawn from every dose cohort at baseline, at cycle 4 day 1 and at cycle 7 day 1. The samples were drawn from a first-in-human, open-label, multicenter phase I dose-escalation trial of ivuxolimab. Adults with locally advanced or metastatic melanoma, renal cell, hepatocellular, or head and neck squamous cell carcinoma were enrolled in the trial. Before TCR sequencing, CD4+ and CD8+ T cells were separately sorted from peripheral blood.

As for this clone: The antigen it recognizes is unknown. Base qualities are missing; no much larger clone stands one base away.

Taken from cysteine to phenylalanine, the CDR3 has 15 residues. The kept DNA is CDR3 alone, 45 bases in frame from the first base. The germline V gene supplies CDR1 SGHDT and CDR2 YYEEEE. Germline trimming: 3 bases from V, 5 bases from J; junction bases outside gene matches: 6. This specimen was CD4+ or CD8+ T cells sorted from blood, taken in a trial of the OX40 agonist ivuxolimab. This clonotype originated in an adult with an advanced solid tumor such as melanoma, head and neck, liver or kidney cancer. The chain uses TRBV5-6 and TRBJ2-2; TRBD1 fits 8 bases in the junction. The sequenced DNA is TGTGCCAGCAGCTCTGGACAGGGTCGAACCGGGGAGCTGTTTTTT. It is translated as CASSSGQGRTGELFF. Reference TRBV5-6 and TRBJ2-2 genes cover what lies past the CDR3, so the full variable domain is DAGVTQSPTHLIKTRGQQVTLRCSPKSGHDTVSWYQQALGQGPQFIFQYYEEEERQRGNFPDRFSGHQFPNYSSELNVNALLLGDSALYLCASSSGQGRTGELFFGEGSRLTVL.